The next 21 T cell receptor beta chains were all read from a single sample in a study of cytomegalovirus exposure and HLA in healthy donors. Researchers ran the PCR with 60 Vbeta and 13 Jbeta primers. Repertoires were generated with immunoSEQ multiplex PCR, while TCRdb's copy carries only in-frame clones and drops some. The sample carries 120,000 or so clones, 73% recorded once. Sequenced material: PBMCs. These receptors were obtained from a woman aged 40 to 50 in good health and CMV-seronegative.

The chain is built from TRBV5-4 and TRBJ2-7, with 9 positions matching TRBD1. V dropped 1 base and J dropped 7; count of bases not matched to a gene: 9. This CDR3 region has 15 residues. The germline V gene has CDR1 SGHNT and CDR2 YYREEE (reference sequence). Here the CDR3 reads CASSLRGTGFGEQYF. CDR3 DNA: TGTGCCAGCAGCTTGAGGGGGACAGGGTTCGGGGAGCAGTACTTC.

V is TRBV7-2 and J is TRBJ1-6; 7 bases fit TRBD1. V lost 5 bases, J lost 0 bases, and 4 bases stayed unmatched. The CDR3 sequence is 16 residues long. Looked up from germline, CDR1 is SGHTA and CDR2 is FQGNSA. CDR3 region: CASSPGQTSYNSPLHF. As DNA, the CDR3 is TGTGCCAGCAGCCCGGGACAGACCTCCTATAATTCACCCCTCCACTTT.

The chain is built from TRBV7-2 and TRBJ1-1; a possible D gene is TRBD1 (6 bases). The germline CDR1 and CDR2 sequences are SGHTA and FQGNSA. The CDR3 loop spans 14 amino acids. The V end lost 4 bases, the J end lost 2 bases, and 11 bases lay between the germline ends. CDR3 bases: TGTGCCAGCAGCTCAACAGGGATTAACACTGAAGCTTTCTTT. The encoded protein is CASSSTGINTEAFF.

The chain uses TRBV7-9 and TRBJ2-7, with 11 bases lining up with TRBD2. The germline gives CDR1 SEHNR, CDR2 FQNEAQ (reference sequence). V dropped 2 bases and J dropped 6; count of bases not matched to a gene: 3. The CDR3 length is 14 residues. The CDR3 region has the DNA TGTGCCAGCAGCTTATCCGGGACTAGCGGCGAGCAGTACTTC. Amino acids: CASSLSGTSGEQYF. The whole variable domain, filled in from reference TRBV7-9 and TRBJ2-7, reads DTGVSQNPRHKITKRGQNVTFRCDPISEHNRLYWYRQTLGQGPEFLTYFQNEAQLEKSRLLSDRFSAERPKGSFSTLEIQRTEQGDSAMYLCASSLSGTSGEQYFGPGTRLTVT.

The CDR3 sequence: CASSEVRGVSYNEQFF. The CDR3 DNA reads TGTGCCAGCAGTGAAGTCCGGGGGGTCTCCTACAATGAGCAGTTCTTC. The chain has TRBV2 and TRBJ2-1; 7 bases align to TRBD2. From germline, CDR1 is SNHLY and CDR2 FYNNEI. This CDR3 has 16 amino acids. The ends lost 1 base at V and 0 bases at J; junction bases unmatched: 3.

The chain carries TRBV4-3 and TRBJ2-7; D perhaps matches TRBD1 (6 bases). Trimming took off 2 bases at V and 5 bases at J, with 28 bases between the two ends. The CDR3 sequence is 19 residues long. CDR1 LGHNA and CDR2 YSLEER come from the germline V gene. CDR3 DNA sequence: TGCGCCAGCAGCCAAAGATCCCCGACCGGGACAAGCAGGGCTGACGAGCAGTACTTC. It encodes CASSQRSPTGTSRADEQYF.

The chain carries TRBV19 and TRBJ1-2; D perhaps matches TRBD1 (5 bases). The ends were cut back, 3 bases at V and 5 bases at J, with 16 bases in the middle. The CDR3 totals 15 residues. Germline CDR1 is LNHDA and CDR2 is SQIVND (reference sequence). CDR3 sequence: CASSIGALLGYGYTF. The CDR3 bases are TGTGCCAGTAGTATTGGGGCCCTACTGGGATATGGCTACACCTTC.

The V and J genes are TRBV5-1 and TRBJ2-6; D remains ambiguous. The CDR3 is 15 amino acids. Germline V CDR1 and CDR2: SGHRS, YFSETQ. V dropped 0 bases and J dropped 0 bases, with 4 bases sitting between them. The CDR3 spells CASSLALSGANVLTF. In nucleotides, the CDR3 is TGCGCCAGCAGCTTGGCCCTCTCTGGGGCCAACGTCCTGACTTTC.

This chain connects TRBV28 to TRBJ2-7; D possibly corresponds to TRBD2 (5 bases). The CDR3 runs 13 residues. Germline V gene lookup returns CDR1 MDHEN and CDR2 SYDVKM. Trimming removed 6 bases at V and 4 bases at J, with 13 bases between. The chain's CDR3 is CASRTPGLYEQYF. DNA of the CDR3: TGTGCCAGCAGGACTCCCGGACTGTACGAGCAGTACTTC.

The chain has TRBV25-1 and TRBJ1-1; TRBD1 is a possible D gene (5 bases). V dropped 4 bases and J dropped 3 bases, with 18 bases sitting between them. This CDR3 region has 16 residues. Germline values: CDR1 MGHDK, CDR2 SYGVNS. The CDR3 loop reads CASSGPASYRYTEAFF. In DNA form, the CDR3 reads TGTGCCAGCAGTGGACCGGCCTCATACAGGTACACTGAAGCTTTCTTT.

This clone was picked up a small number of times. J is TRBJ2-3 and V is TRBV6-1, with TRBD1 as a possible D gene (5 bases). This CDR3 region has 14 residues. Per the germline V gene, CDR1 is MNHNS and CDR2 is SASEGT. V lost 3 bases to trimming and J lost 2 bases, with 9 bases between them. The CDR3 region is CASSEGRVTDTQYF. For the CDR3, the DNA is TGTGCCAGCAGTGAGGGCAGGGTCACAGATACGCAGTATTTT.

V gene TRBV18 combines with J gene TRBJ2-1, with 9 bases identical to TRBD2. J lost 9 bases, V lost 7 bases, and 10 bases had no gene match. The CDR3 totals 14 residues. Germline V CDR1 and CDR2: KGHSH, LQKENI. Here the CDR3 reads CASFSAGGWAEQFF. The CDR3 DNA reads TGTGCCAGCTTCTCAGCGGGAGGTTGGGCTGAGCAGTTCTTC.

This clone has a handful of counts. V usage is TRBV25-1 and J usage is TRBJ1-1; TRBD1 matches 9 bases. After removal of 8 bases from V and 4 bases from J, the junction contained 8 bases not matched to a gene. Per germline, CDR1 MGHDK and CDR2 SYGVNS. The CDR3 totals 14 residues. CDR3 protein: CASDPGQGTTEAFF. CDR3 DNA sequence: TGTGCCAGCGATCCGGGACAGGGCACCACTGAAGCTTTCTTT.

V usage is TRBV7-2 and J usage is TRBJ2-1; a weak D match, TRBD1 (6 bases). Trimming took 4 bases from V and 3 from J, leaving 7 bases between them. The germline V gene encodes CDR1 SGHTA and CDR2 FQGNSA. This CDR3 comprises 13 residues. In nucleotides, the CDR3 is TGTGCCAGCAGCTCGGACAGCTACAATGAGCAGTTCTTC. This encodes CASSSDSYNEQFF.

CDR3 coding DNA: TGTGCTAGTGGTTTGGTACTCAATTCAGAGCAGTACTTC. Its protein product is CASGLVLNSEQYF. V gene TRBV12-5 combines with J gene TRBJ2-7; D not resolved. The ends were cut back, 0 bases at V and 7 bases at J, with 10 bases in the middle. The germline gives CDR1 LGHNT, CDR2 FRNRAP. The CDR3 consists of 13 residues.

The chain combines TRBV19 with TRBJ1-1; 9 nucleotides line up with TRBD1. Germline V gene lookup returns CDR1 LNHDA and CDR2 SQIVND (reference sequence). The CDR3 covers 15 residues. V lost 5 bases, J lost 1 base, and 5 bases stayed unmatched. The CDR3 region is CASSPGQGTNTEAFF. The CDR3 DNA reads TGTGCCAGTAGTCCAGGACAGGGGACGAACACTGAAGCTTTCTTT.

The J gene is TRBJ2-3, the V gene TRBV14; D perhaps matches TRBD2 (5 bases). CDR1 is SGHDN, CDR2 FVKESK, per germline. The V end was cut by 4 bases, the J end by 6 bases, with 11 bases between. There are 13 residues in the CDR3. The CDR3 reads CASSRGHTDTQYF. The CDR3 DNA follows: TGTGCCAGCAGCCGAGGGCATACCGATACGCAGTATTTT.

This rearrangement joins TRBV19 to TRBJ2-1, with D possibly TRBD1 on 7 matching bases. Trimming pared 6 bases from V and 9 bases from J, leaving 15 bases between. The CDR3 has 13 residues. Per the germline V gene, CDR1 is LNHDA and CDR2 is SQIVND (reference sequence). CDR3 bases: TGTGCCAGTAGGGAGGGGGCCTTTCCTGAGCAGTTCTTC. It codes for CASREGAFPEQFF.

This chain joins TRBV7-8 and TRBJ2-1, with 10 nucleotides matching TRBD2. This CDR3 has 15 residues. Germline CDR1 is SGHVS and CDR2 is FQNEAQ. The trim removed 2 bases at V and 4 bases at J, leaving 2 bases unmatched. The CDR3: CASSLTSGVYNEQFF. The CDR3 bases are TGTGCCAGCAGCTTAACTAGCGGGGTTTACAATGAGCAGTTCTTC.

J is TRBJ1-2 and V is TRBV27; no reliable D call. V lost 2 bases and J 1 base, leaving 8 bases between the germline ends. The CDR3 loop spans 14 amino acids. Germline loops: CDR1 MNHEY, CDR2 SMNVEV (reference sequence). CDR3 region: CASSLKGGNYGYTF. CDR3 DNA sequence: TGTGCCAGCAGTTTAAAAGGAGGTAACTATGGCTACACCTTC.

In its sample, this clone was seen a few times. The rearrangement uses TRBV7-9 and TRBJ2-7; D is perhaps TRBD2 (6 bases). Trimming took 5 bases from V and 7 from J, leaving 21 bases between them. Germline V gives CDR1 SEHNR, CDR2 FQNEAQ (reference sequence). This CDR3 has 15 residues. The CDR3 DNA reads TGTGCCAGCAGCCCAACCGGGACTCCACCGGGGGAGCAGTACTTC. The encoded protein is CASSPTGTPPGEQYF.